This passage covers 25 T cell receptor beta chains from one sample sequenced in a study of identical twins. Using its own MiXCR run on the 5' RACE reads, TCRdb lists one record per CDR3 protein. This table has about 250,000 distinct CDR3 sequences, around 8.3% appearing once. In addition, the sample was reused for a study of yellow fever vaccine responses in identical twins.

The material sequenced was CD8+ T cells sorted from blood. Source of these receptors: a woman younger than 35 in good health.

The chain combines TRBV19 with TRBJ1-1; D is possibly TRBD1 (6 bases). The CDR3 has 14 amino acids. Trimming left V 10 bases short and J 1 base short, with 16 bases between. Per germline, CDR1 LNHDA and CDR2 SQIVND (reference sequence). CDR3 residues: CATKSPGANTEAFF. The CDR3 region has the DNA TGTGCCACCAAGTCCCCAGGGGCGAACACTGAAGCTTTCTTT.

In this sample, this clonotype turned up many times. The gene calls are TRBV12-3 or TRBV12-4 and TRBJ2-3; possibly TRBD1 or TRBD2 for D (5 bases each). The CDR3 covers 16 residues. V lost 5 bases to trimming and J lost 0 bases, with 15 bases between them. The CDR3 region is CASSPAGATSTDTQYF. The CDR3 coding sequence is TGTGCCAGCAGTCCCGCCGGGGCCACTAGCACAGATACGCAGTATTTT.

This chain connects TRBV6-5 to TRBJ2-1; TRBD2 matches at 7 bases. Germline loops: CDR1 MNHEY, CDR2 SVGAGI. The CDR3 consists of 14 residues. The trim removed 0 bases at V and 10 bases at J, leaving 6 bases unmatched. In nucleotides, the CDR3 is TGTGCCAGCAGTTACTCATCTAGCGGCTACGAGCAGTTCTTC. It codes for CASSYSSSGYEQFF.

The rearrangement uses TRBV2 and TRBJ1-6, with D perhaps TRBD1 (5 bases). Germline values: CDR1 SNHLY, CDR2 FYNNEI. The V end lost 1 base, the J end lost 5 bases, and 15 bases lay between the germline ends. The CDR3 extends over 17 amino acids. This CDR3 is CASSEDQGGFDNSPLHF. CDR3 in DNA: TGTGCCAGCAGTGAAGACCAGGGAGGGTTCGATAATTCACCCCTCCACTTT.

This sequence joins TRBV10-1 and TRBJ2-1, with 8 bases lining up with TRBD2. CDR3 length equals 15 residues. The germline CDR1 and CDR2 sequences are WNHNN and SYGVQD (reference sequence). The V segment lost 3 bases and the J segment 7 bases; nucleotides outside the gene matches: 8. The CDR3 loop reads CASSEAGLDRNEQFF. In DNA form, the CDR3 reads TGCGCCAGCAGTGAAGCGGGACTAGATAGGAATGAGCAGTTCTTC.

This clonotype has just a few counts. The V gene is TRBV18, the J gene TRBJ2-3, with D possibly matching TRBD2 (6 bases). The CDR3 spans 14 residues. Germline-derived CDR1 and CDR2 are KGHSH and LQKENI. V lost 6 bases to trimming and J lost 5 bases, with 15 bases between them. The CDR3 loop reads CASSDRDLGDTQYF. The CDR3 region has the DNA TGTGCCAGCTCGGACCGGGACTTGGGAGATACGCAGTATTTT.

The table lists this clonotype with many counts. This chain uses TRBV4-1 with TRBJ1-4, with a tentative D call TRBD1 (6 bases). Per germline, CDR1 MGHRA and CDR2 YSYEKL. The CDR3 has 16 amino acids. Trimming cost V 1 base and J 5 bases, with 14 bases left between them. The DNA of the CDR3 is TGCGCCAGCAGCCAAGTCCCAGGGGTTCAGAATGAAAAACTGTTTTTT. Residues: CASSQVPGVQNEKLFF.

This clonotype was seen only a few times. The chain recombines TRBV20-1 with TRBJ2-7; 8 bases are shared with TRBD1. CDR3 length: 18 amino acids. The ends lost 0 bases at V and 6 bases at J; junction bases unmatched: 19. Germline values: CDR1 DFQATT, CDR2 SNEGSKA (reference sequence). Written as DNA, the CDR3 is TGCAGTGCTAGAGATCCCAAATTTAGGCAGGGGGCATTCCTCGAGCAGTACTTC. Amino acids: CSARDPKFRQGAFLEQYF.

The V and J genes are TRBV12-3 or TRBV12-4 and TRBJ2-7; D perhaps matches TRBD2 (6 bases). Trimming removed 6 bases at V and 4 bases at J, with 13 bases between. The CDR3 length is 13 residues. CDR3 DNA sequence: TGTGCCAGCAGCCCGACTAGTCAATACGAGCAGTACTTC. As protein: CASSPTSQYEQYF.

This clonotype has at least ten counts. V gene TRBV27 combines with J gene TRBJ2-1, with 7 nucleotides matching TRBD2. The CDR3 runs to 13 residues. Losses at the gene ends were 4 bases for V and 9 bases for J; bases not matched to a gene: 6. The V gene's germline CDR1 is MNHEY and CDR2 SMNVEV (reference sequence). The CDR3 sequence: CASSWGLTGEQFF. The CDR3 region has the DNA TGTGCCAGCAGTTGGGGACTAACCGGTGAGCAGTTCTTC.

This clonotype appeared a few times. The gene calls are TRBV7-9 and TRBJ2-2, with TRBD2 matching 7 bases. Trimming took 3 bases from V and 0 from J; bases not matched to a gene: 7. Germline CDR1 and CDR2: SEHNR and FQNEAQ (reference sequence). The CDR3 totals 17 residues. CDR3 nucleotide sequence: TGTGCCAGCAGCTTCGGCGGGACTACTCCGAACACCGGGGAGCTGTTTTTT. Its translation: CASSFGGTTPNTGELFF.

This clonotype has a count of ten or more. The chain is built from TRBV15 and TRBJ2-3; 10 positions agree with TRBD2. Germline loops: CDR1 LNHNV, CDR2 YYDKDF (reference sequence). The CDR3 runs 14 residues. Trimming cost V 3 bases and J 4 bases; bases outside gene matches: 1. The CDR3 region is CATSRTSGSDTQYF. The CDR3, as DNA: TGTGCCACCAGCAGGACTAGCGGGTCAGATACGCAGTATTTT.

This chain joins TRBV4-3 and TRBJ2-7, with TRBD2 matching over 8 bases. V was clipped by 0 bases and J by 3 bases; unmatched bases: 13. The CDR3 length is 18 residues. Germline lookup yields CDR1 LGHNA and CDR2 YSLEER. CDR3 protein: CASSQDLVGSGSFYEQYF. CDR3 coding DNA: TGCGCCAGCAGCCAAGATCTAGTAGGAAGCGGGAGTTTCTACGAGCAGTACTTC.

The V call is TRBV24-1, the J call TRBJ2-1; D may match TRBD1 or TRBD2 (5 bases each). V shed 5 bases and J shed 0 bases, with 10 bases lying between them. The germline V gene encodes CDR1 KGHDR and CDR2 SFDVKD. The CDR3 consists of 15 residues. CDR3 sequence reads: CATSVGTDSYNEQFF. Written as DNA, the CDR3 is TGTGCCACCAGTGTAGGGACCGACTCCTACAATGAGCAGTTCTTC.

This clonotype was counted ten times or more. The V and J genes are TRBV7-9 and TRBJ2-7; D is unresolved. The CDR3 consists of 13 residues. The V end lost 8 bases, the J end lost 1 base, and 12 bases lay between the germline ends. Looked up from germline, CDR1 is SEHNR and CDR2 is FQNEAQ (reference sequence). CDR3 sequence (DNA): TGTGCCAGCTCGCCGCAGGATTCCTACGAGCAGTACTTC. It specifies CASSPQDSYEQYF.

This clonotype was picked up many times. V is TRBV4-3 and J is TRBJ2-2; D remains ambiguous. The CDR3 runs 15 residues. V lost 5 bases and J lost 3, with 13 bases in between. Germline V CDR1 and CDR2: LGHNA, YSLEER. CDR3 residues: CASSSSSPHTGELFF. CDR3 DNA: TGCGCCAGCAGCAGTTCCTCACCTCACACCGGGGAGCTGTTTTTT.

As regards this clonotype: This clone may be a read error of a much larger clone one base away. V gene TRBV29-1 combines with J gene TRBJ2-3; 9 nucleotides agree with TRBD1. The germline gives CDR1 SQVTM, CDR2 ANQGSEA. The CDR3 loop spans 13 amino acids. CDR3 bases: TGCCGCGCCGTGGACAGGGGAACAGATACGCAGTATTTT. Translating it yields CRAVDRGTDTQYF.

This clonotype was seen repeatedly, ten times or more. The rearrangement links TRBV7-9 to TRBJ2-1; D call uncertain. Germline values: CDR1 SEHNR, CDR2 FQNEAQ (reference sequence). Trimming cost V 0 bases and J 13 bases, with 10 bases left between them. The CDR3 contains 12 residues. CDR3 region: CASSLAPSFQFF. As DNA, the CDR3 is TGTGCCAGCAGCTTAGCGCCCTCGTTTCAGTTCTTC.

This clonotype appeared many times. This chain joins TRBV29-1 and TRBJ2-7, with D perhaps TRBD1 or TRBD2 (5 bases each). Germline lookup yields CDR1 SQVTM and CDR2 ANQGSEA. CDR3 length: 12 amino acids. V was cut by 4 bases and J by 2 bases, with 9 bases left in between. CDR3 amino acids: CSVGDQTYEQYF. In DNA form, the CDR3 reads TGCAGCGTTGGGGACCAAACCTACGAGCAGTACTTC.

In DNA form, the CDR3 reads TGCAGCGTTCCCGGACACAGAGGTGGCTACACCTTC. Its protein product is CSVPGHRGGYTF. The V gene is TRBV29-1, the J gene TRBJ1-2, with a possible D match to TRBD1 (5 bases). The CDR3 is 12 amino acids. The germline V gene encodes CDR1 SQVTM and CDR2 ANQGSEA. V lost 5 bases and J 7 bases, leaving 14 bases between the germline ends. Complete variable domain (other parts from reference TRBV29-1 and TRBJ1-2): SAVISQKPSRDICQRGTSLTIQCQVDSQVTMMFWYRQQPGQSLTLIATANQGSEATYESGFVIDKFPISRPNLTFSTLTVSNMSPEDSSIYLCSVPGHRGGYTFGSGTRLTVV.

The rearrangement joins TRBV20-1 to TRBJ2-7, with 8 bases aligning to TRBD1. Germline CDR1 DFQATT, CDR2 SNEGSKA (reference sequence). This CDR3 is built from 15 residues. The CDR3 region has the DNA TGCAGCTCCGTCCCCCTGGCAGGGGGCGTCTACGAGCAGTACTTC. It specifies CSSVPLAGGVYEQYF.

This clonotype was picked up a small number of times. V and J are TRBV2 and TRBJ2-7; the D gene is possibly TRBD2 (6 bases). Deletions cut 9 bases from V and 2 bases from J, with 17 bases between. This CDR3 region has 14 residues. Germline values: CDR1 SNHLY, CDR2 FYNNEI. The CDR3 DNA reads as TGTGCCAGTAACGTACGGGACTCCCCCTACGAGCAGTACTTC. Residues: CASNVRDSPYEQYF.

This clonotype was counted a few times. The chain recombines TRBV5-1 with TRBJ2-2, with D possibly being TRBD2 (6 bases). The V and J ends lost 1 base and 6 bases respectively, with 22 bases between them. This CDR3 is 18 amino acids long. Germline loops: CDR1 SGHRS, CDR2 YFSETQ. This CDR3 is CASSLSIPGREVAGELFF. The CDR3 region has the DNA TGCGCCAGCAGCTTGAGCATCCCCGGCAGGGAGGTAGCCGGGGAGCTGTTTTTT.

The chain links TRBV7-2 to TRBJ2-7; D remains unclear. Germline V gene sequence: CDR1 SGHTA, CDR2 FQGNSA. This CDR3 spans 11 amino acids. With 7 bases removed from V and 2 bases from J, the gap between germline ends came to 6 bases. The CDR3 here is CASTNTYEQYF. The CDR3 nucleotides read TGTGCCAGCACCAACACCTACGAGCAGTACTTC.

J is TRBJ2-7 and V is TRBV29-1; D is possibly TRBD1 (5 bases). The CDR3 is made up of 11 amino acids. V was trimmed by 2 bases and J by 6 bases, leaving 8 bases between them. The germline V gene has CDR1 SQVTM and CDR2 ANQGSEA. The CDR3 nucleotides are TGCAGCGTTGAACAGGGAATCGAGCAGTACTTC. Its protein is CSVEQGIEQYF.